A single sample gave rise to the 28 T cell receptor beta chains below, sequenced in a study of identical twins. TCRdb redid the calling of the 5' RACE reads with MiXCR, one entry per CDR3 protein. The data contain 400,000 or so distinct CDR3 sequences, approximately 10% of them singletons. Sequencing input: naive T cells sorted from blood. The receptors shown here come from a woman aged 45-65 years in good health.

The rearrangement uses TRBV10-1 and TRBJ2-3, with 9 bases that match TRBD1. CDR3 size: 14 residues. Germline V CDR1 and CDR2: WNHNN, SYGVQD (reference sequence). Trimming removed 6 bases from V and 1 base from J; junction bases left unmatched: 2. The CDR3 spells CASRGQGRTDTQYF. In DNA, the CDR3 is TGCGCCAGCAGGGGACAGGGCCGCACAGATACGCAGTATTTT.

This chain connects TRBV7-3 to TRBJ2-3, with no clear D. Germline lookup yields CDR1 SGHTA and CDR2 FQGTGA. V gave up 5 bases and J gave up 2 bases, with 14 bases separating them. CDR3 length equals 15 residues. The CDR3 DNA sequence: TGTGCCAGCAGCCCCAAACCGGGTATCACAGATACGCAGTATTTT. Translation: CASSPKPGITDTQYF. Using reference TRBV7-3 and TRBJ2-3 for the parts outside the CDR3, the full variable domain is GAGVSQTPSNKVTEKGKYVELRCDPISGHTALYWYRQSLGQGPEFLIYFQGTGAADDSGLPNDRFFAVRPEGSVSTLKIQRTERGDSAVYLCASSPKPGITDTQYFGPGTRLTVL.

The rearrangement links TRBV12-3 or TRBV12-4 to TRBJ2-7; D tentatively reads TRBD1 or TRBD2 (5 bases each). The CDR3 has 16 residues. Trimming pared 6 bases from V and 7 bases from J, leaving 25 bases between. For the CDR3, the DNA is TGTGCCAGCAGCCTAGGGGAACTAGTAGTGGGTGAGGAGCAGTACTTC. Translated, it gives CASSLGELVVGEEQYF.

This clonotype appeared a few times. The V gene is TRBV6-1, the J gene TRBJ2-7, with 7 bases aligning to TRBD2. Trimming took 0 bases from V and 4 from J; bases not matched to a gene: 0. CDR3 size: 13 residues. Germline assignment: CDR1 MNHNS and CDR2 SASEGT. The CDR3 here is CASSEARGYEQYV. The CDR3 DNA reads TGTGCCAGCAGTGAAGCGCGGGGGTACGAGCAGTACGTC.

The chain joins TRBV6-6 to TRBJ2-5, with 9 bases identical to TRBD2. Germline V gives CDR1 MNHNY, CDR2 SVGAGI (reference sequence). V shed 6 bases and J 1 base; nucleotides not matched to a gene: 3. The CDR3 totals 14 residues. The CDR3 loop is CASRSSGTQETQYF. In DNA, the CDR3 is TGTGCCAGCAGGTCTAGCGGGACCCAAGAGACCCAGTACTTC.

This clonotype was recorded a few times. The chain carries TRBV6-6 and TRBJ1-4; D is unclear. CDR1 and CDR2 (germline): MNHNY, SVGAGI (reference sequence). V lost 5 bases and J lost 0, with 4 bases in between. This CDR3 is 13 amino acids long. The CDR3 DNA reads as TGTGCCAGCAGTCGGTCAACTAATGAAAAACTGTTTTTT. Translation gives CASSRSTNEKLFF.

The V gene is TRBV12-3 or TRBV12-4, the J gene TRBJ2-3; maybe TRBD1 (5 bases). The CDR3 has 13 residues. V was pared by 6 bases and J by 4 bases, with 11 bases between. The CDR3 DNA is TGTGCCAGCAGGGCTCTAGGGGCAGATACGCAGTATTTT. Encoded protein: CASRALGADTQYF.

In its sample, this clonotype was seen a few times. The V gene is TRBV5-1, the J gene TRBJ2-7; 7 positions agree with TRBD1. The V gene's germline CDR1 is SGHRS and CDR2 YFSETQ. The CDR3 has 15 residues. The ends lost 4 bases at V and 0 bases at J; junction bases unmatched: 7. Here the CDR3 DNA reads TGCGCCAGCAGCCCCCCCCCAGGGGGCTCCTACGAGCAGTACTTC. This encodes CASSPPPGGSYEQYF.

V is TRBV5-1 and J is TRBJ2-1, with 8 bases aligning to TRBD2. Trimming cost V 6 bases and J 7 bases; bases outside gene matches: 21. The CDR3 runs to 18 residues. The V gene's germline CDR1 is SGHRS and CDR2 YFSETQ. The CDR3 is CASKEGTPGLALRNEQFF. The CDR3 DNA reads TGCGCCAGCAAGGAGGGGACACCCGGACTAGCTTTACGGAATGAGCAGTTCTTC.

The J gene is TRBJ1-4, the V gene TRBV5-5, with D possibly being TRBD1 (5 bases). Trimming took off 0 bases at V and 5 bases at J, with 11 bases between the two ends. The CDR3 spans 15 residues. Germline values: CDR1 SGHKS, CDR2 YYEKEE (reference sequence). This chain's CDR3 is CASSLVGTENEKLFF. The CDR3, as DNA: TGTGCCAGCAGCTTGGTTGGGACGGAAAATGAAAAACTGTTTTTT.

This clonotype was detected only a few times. This rearrangement joins TRBV6-1 to TRBJ1-5; no reliable D call. Germline CDR1 is MNHNS and CDR2 is SASEGT. The CDR3 spans 13 residues. Trimming shortened V by 4 bases and J by 4 bases, and 8 bases separated the two germline ends. This CDR3 reads CASSAGWNQPQHF. The CDR3 bases are TGTGCCAGCAGTGCCGGATGGAATCAGCCCCAGCATTTT.

This clonotype has just a few counts. J is TRBJ1-6 and V is TRBV12-3 or TRBV12-4; a possible D gene is TRBD1 (5 bases). The V gene lost 5 bases and the J gene lost 9 bases, with 14 bases spanning the gap. The CDR3 sequence is 14 residues long. The chain's CDR3 is CASSGGHLLSPLHF. CDR3 nucleotide sequence: TGTGCCAGCAGTGGAGGACACCTACTTTCACCCCTCCACTTT.

This chain connects TRBV5-5 to TRBJ1-6; TRBD1 might be the D (5 bases). From germline, CDR1 is SGHKS and CDR2 YYEKEE (reference sequence). Deletions cut 6 bases from V and 5 bases from J, with 15 bases between. The CDR3 length is 15 residues. CDR3 bases: TGTGCCAGCACAATCGCCGGGGCAGATAATTCACCCCTCCACTTT. Protein: CASTIAGADNSPLHF.

The table lists this clonotype with many counts. The chain joins TRBV29-1 to TRBJ1-1; D unresolved. Germline values: CDR1 SQVTM, CDR2 ANQGSEA. V lost 7 bases, J lost 8 bases, and 11 bases lay in between. The CDR3 consists of 10 residues. CDR3 nucleotide sequence: TGCAGCGGTGATCAGCAGGAAGCTTTCTTT. Its translation is CSGDQQEAFF.

This clonotype was observed a few times. V gene TRBV3-1 combines with J gene TRBJ1-5; D is ambiguous. Trimming pared 4 bases from V and 7 bases from J, leaving 11 bases between. The germline V gene encodes CDR1 LGHDT and CDR2 YNNKEL (reference sequence). This CDR3 comprises 13 residues. The CDR3 DNA reads TGTGCCAGCAGCCCAAGTACGGGACAGCCCCAGCATTTT. Translated, it gives CASSPSTGQPQHF. Drawing the rest from reference TRBV3-1 and TRBJ1-5, the complete variable domain is DTAVSQTPKYLVTQMGNDKSIKCEQNLGHDTMYWYKQDSKKFLKIMFSYNNKELIINETVPNRFSPKSPDKAHLNLHINSLELGDSAVYFCASSPSTGQPQHFGDGTRLSIL.

The chain couples TRBV3-1 to TRBJ2-3, with D possibly TRBD2 on 6 matching bases. The CDR3 loop spans 15 amino acids. The germline V gene encodes CDR1 LGHDT and CDR2 YNNKEL (reference sequence). Trimming left V 4 bases short and J 4 bases short, with 15 bases between. CDR3 nucleotides: TGTGCCAGCAGCCGGAATCCGGGAGTATCAGATACGCAGTATTTT. Protein product: CASSRNPGVSDTQYF.

This clonotype has only a few counts. CDR3 loop: CSAREGLPGDEQYF. CDR3 bases: TGCAGTGCTAGAGAGGGACTACCCGGAGATGAGCAGTACTTC. This rearrangement joins TRBV20-1 to TRBJ2-7, with TRBD2 matching 7 bases. V trimming: 0 bases; J trimming: 7 bases; junction bases outside the gene matches: 9. The CDR3 extends over 14 amino acids. CDR1 and CDR2 (germline): DFQATT, SNEGSKA (reference sequence).

In regard to this clonotype: This clone may be a read error of a much larger clone one base away. The chain employs TRBV20-1 and TRBJ1-2, with 7 bases identical to TRBD1. This CDR3 region has 13 residues. Germline V lookup: CDR1 DFQATT, CDR2 SNEGSKA (reference sequence). The CDR3: CSATYTGVHGYPF. DNA of the CDR3: TGCAGTGCTACCTATACAGGGGTGCATGGCTACCCCTTC.

This clonotype was detected many times. This chain connects TRBV7-8 to TRBJ2-1; D remains ambiguous. The CDR3 has 13 residues. Germline-derived CDR1 and CDR2 are SGHVS and FQNEAQ. V was clipped by 4 bases and J by 5 bases, with 9 bases between them. The CDR3 DNA reads TGTGCCAGCAGCTCCGACGGAAACAATGAGCAGTTCTTC. Translating gives CASSSDGNNEQFF.

V is TRBV5-1 and J is TRBJ2-7; TRBD2 might be the D (6 bases). The V end was cut by 0 bases, the J end by 3 bases, with 16 bases between. Germline loops: CDR1 SGHRS, CDR2 YFSETQ. CDR3 length: 16 amino acids. CDR3 loop: CASSLVASALYYEQYF. The CDR3 DNA sequence: TGCGCCAGCAGCTTGGTGGCTAGCGCACTCTACTACGAGCAGTACTTC.

There are a few counts of this clonotype. The chain joins TRBV9 to TRBJ2-4; D is possibly TRBD1 or TRBD2 (5 bases each). Trimming pared 3 bases from V and 9 bases from J, leaving 10 bases between. From germline, CDR1 is SGDLS and CDR2 YYNGEE. This CDR3 has 12 amino acids. CDR3 in DNA: TGTGCCAGCAGCGGGCTTGGGGGCATTCAGTACTTC. Amino acids: CASSGLGGIQYF.

This clonotype showed up just a few times. This sequence joins TRBV11-3 and TRBJ2-3; no definite D call. V was pared by 4 bases and J by 4 bases, with 9 bases between. CDR3 size: 13 residues. CDR1 SGHNT and CDR2 YENEEA come from the germline V gene. DNA for the CDR3: TGTGCCAGCAGCTCCAGGATGGCAGATACGCAGTATTTT. Translation gives CASSSRMADTQYF. The full variable domain, completed using reference TRBV11-3 and TRBJ2-3, is EAGVVQSPRYKIIEKKQPVAFWCNPISGHNTLYWYLQNLGQGPELLIRYENEEAVDDSQLPKDRFSAERLKGVDSTLKIQPAELGDSAVYLCASSSRMADTQYFGPGTRLTVL.

This clonotype was observed many times. The chain links TRBV15 to TRBJ2-7; 9 positions agree with TRBD1. Germline CDR1 is LNHNV and CDR2 is YYDKDF (reference sequence). This CDR3 has 13 amino acids. Trimming removed 6 bases from V and 5 bases from J; junction bases left unmatched: 5. The CDR3 loop reads CATRPRDRDEQYF. As DNA, the CDR3 is TGTGCCACCAGACCCCGGGACAGGGACGAGCAGTACTTC.

At least ten counts were recorded for this clonotype. The rearrangement uses TRBV12-3 or TRBV12-4 and TRBJ2-5; D may be TRBD1 (5 bases). Trimming took 6 bases from V and 4 from J, leaving 15 bases between them. The CDR3 is 14 residues long. CDR3 in DNA: TGTGCCAGCAGCACGACAGTAGCCGGAGAGACCCAGTACTTC. It specifies CASSTTVAGETQYF.

The sample holds a few counts of this clonotype. V is TRBV7-9 and J is TRBJ1-1, with D possibly matching TRBD1 (6 bases). Trimming pared 5 bases from V and 7 bases from J, leaving 8 bases between. The germline CDR1 and CDR2 sequences are SEHNR and FQNEAQ (reference sequence). This CDR3 comprises 11 residues. The CDR3 sequence: CASSAGDEAFF. The DNA for the CDR3 is TGTGCCAGCAGCGCAGGGGATGAAGCTTTCTTT.

The genes are TRBV12-3 or TRBV12-4 and TRBJ2-1; D is unclear. The CDR3 has 14 residues. V gave up 9 bases and J gave up 1 base, with 13 bases separating them. The CDR3: CARGSEDSYNEQFF. As DNA, the CDR3 is TGTGCCAGGGGATCCGAGGATTCCTACAATGAGCAGTTCTTC.

This clonotype was observed at least ten times. The chain uses TRBV5-1 and TRBJ2-1; 7 bases fit TRBD2. There are 14 residues in the CDR3. Germline CDR1 and CDR2: SGHRS and YFSETQ. Unmatched junction bases numbered 7, after V lost 5 bases and J lost 5 bases. The CDR3 DNA follows: TGCGCCAGCAGAAGGGAACTAGCGAACAATGAGCAGTTCTTC. It encodes CASRRELANNEQFF.

This clonotype has a count of ten or more. This chain links TRBV5-6 with TRBJ1-1, with TRBD1 identical over 7 bases. V shed 0 bases and J 0 bases; nucleotides not matched to a gene: 5. This CDR3 is 16 amino acids long. Germline CDR1 is SGHDT and CDR2 is YYEEEE. The CDR3, as DNA: TGTGCCAGCAGCTTGGCCCGGGACAGCTTGAACACTGAAGCTTTCTTT. This gives the protein CASSLARDSLNTEAFF.